This entry lists 28 T cell receptor beta chains sequenced from one sample in a study of cytomegalovirus exposure and HLA in healthy donors. The PCR made use of 60 Vbeta and 13 Jbeta primers. The repertoire was sequenced with immunoSEQ multiplex PCR; TCRdb's copy has only in-frame clones and lacks some. The top ten hold around 2.8% of the sample, which has approximately 170,000 clones, about 63% seen once. The sequenced sample consisted of PBMCs. These receptors came from a woman between 35 and 50 years old in good health and CMV-seropositive.

CDR3 sequence: CASSQGLAINNEQFF. The CDR3, as DNA: TGTGCCAGCAGCCAAGGGCTAGCGATAAACAATGAGCAGTTCTTC. The chain uses TRBV4-2 and TRBJ2-1; tentatively, D is TRBD2 (6 bases). Trimming took 1 base from V and 5 from J, leaving 12 bases between them. Looked up from germline, CDR1 is LGHNA and CDR2 is YNFKEQ. The CDR3 consists of 15 residues.

This clone was observed a handful of times. The chain recombines TRBV10-3 with TRBJ1-1, with 9 positions matching TRBD1. V was clipped by 2 bases and J by 3 bases; unmatched bases: 7. This CDR3 region has 16 residues. Germline V gene lookup returns CDR1 ENHRY and CDR2 SYGVKD. In DNA form, the CDR3 reads TGTGCCATCAGTGAGGGACAGGGGAATGGGTACACTGAAGCTTTCTTT. Translating gives CAISEGQGNGYTEAFF.

The chain couples TRBV5-1 to TRBJ2-1; a weak D match, TRBD1 (6 bases). The CDR3 has 13 residues. Germline V lookup: CDR1 SGHRS, CDR2 YFSETQ. Between the trimmed V and J ends, which lost 6 bases and 8 bases, there was a span of 15 bases. The CDR3 loop is CASNRVNSDEQFF. As DNA, the CDR3 is TGCGCCAGCAACAGGGTAAACTCCGATGAGCAGTTCTTC.

This chain connects TRBV29-1 to TRBJ1-1; D is unclear. The CDR3 spans 12 residues. V was trimmed by 5 bases and J by 0 bases, leaving 7 bases between them. In germline, CDR1 is SQVTM, CDR2 ANQGSEA. CDR3 coding DNA: TGCAGCGTTAGAGGGTTGAACACTGAAGCTTTCTTT. Encoded protein: CSVRGLNTEAFF.

This clone was seen a few times. The chain links TRBV7-2 to TRBJ2-7; TRBD1 agrees at 9 bases. The CDR3 length is 15 residues. In germline, CDR1 is SGHTA, CDR2 FQGNSA. Trimming at V came to 1 base and at J to 1 base, leaving 2 bases not matched to a gene. The CDR3 DNA is TGTGCCAGCAGCTTAGGGGGACAGGGATCCTACGAGCAGTACTTC. This sequence encodes CASSLGGQGSYEQYF.

The chain uses TRBV5-1 and TRBJ1-2; the match to TRBD1 covers 10 bases. The CDR3 length is 16 residues. J lost 4 bases, V lost 0 bases, and 6 bases had no gene match. Germline V CDR1 and CDR2: SGHRS, YFSETQ. The chain's CDR3 is CASSLGRDRGGYGYTF. In nucleotides, the CDR3 is TGCGCCAGCAGCTTGGGCCGGGACAGGGGTGGCTATGGCTACACCTTC.

The chain links TRBV19 to TRBJ2-5, with 10 positions matching TRBD2. Germline V gene data show CDR1 as LNHDA and CDR2 as SQIVND (reference sequence). This CDR3 region has 16 residues. V trimming: 6 bases; J trimming: 1 base; junction bases outside the gene matches: 8. The CDR3 nucleotides are TGTGCCAGTAGGCTAGCGGGAGAGAGGCTCCAAGAGACCCAGTACTTC. It yields the protein CASRLAGERLQETQYF.

This clone has a handful of counts. Other DNA sequences from this sample encode an identical CDR3 as well. The chain is built from TRBV6-5 and TRBJ2-6; no clear D. The CDR3 runs to 13 residues. Per the germline V gene, CDR1 is MNHEY and CDR2 is SVGAGI. V gave up 4 bases and J gave up 1 base, with 2 bases separating them. In DNA, the CDR3 is TGTGCCAGCAGTTTATCTGGGGCCAACGTCCTGACTTTC. Protein sequence: CASSLSGANVLTF.

J is TRBJ1-5 and V is TRBV11-2; no definite D call. The CDR3 totals 16 residues. CDR1 is SGHAT, CDR2 FQNNGV, per germline. Trimming removed 5 bases at V and 1 base at J, with 15 bases between. CDR3 DNA sequence: TGTGCCAGCAGCCCGACGGCCGGGGAAAGCAATCAGCCCCAGCATTTT. This encodes CASSPTAGESNQPQHF.

This clone was found once. The genes are TRBV6-4 and TRBJ2-5; D perhaps matches TRBD2 (6 bases). Per the germline V gene, CDR1 is MRHNA and CDR2 is SNTAGT. This CDR3 comprises 12 residues. The CDR3 loop is CARRGLVQTQYF. The CDR3, as DNA: TGTGCTAGGAGGGGTTTAGTACAGACCCAGTACTTC.

The chain carries TRBV7-6 and TRBJ2-2; D may be TRBD1 (5 bases). The V end was cut by 5 bases, the J end by 6 bases, with 13 bases between. The CDR3 runs 14 residues. In germline, CDR1 is SGHVS, CDR2 FNYEAQ. DNA of the CDR3: TGTGCCAGCAGCGCAACAGGTCCCCCCGGGGAGCTGTTTTTT. Translated: CASSATGPPGELFF.

The CDR3 DNA reads TGTGCGGTGGAACTGGCCGACAGGGCCTCTGGGGCCAACGTCCTGACTTTC. Residues: CAVELADRASGANVLTF. The chain couples TRBV28 to TRBJ2-6; 7 bases agree with TRBD1. The CDR3 totals 17 residues. Germline values: CDR1 MDHEN, CDR2 SYDVKM. The entire variable domain, with the rest obtained from reference TRBV28 and TRBJ2-6, is as follows: DVKVTQSSRYLVKRTGEKVFLECVQDMDHENMFWYRQDPGLGLRLIYFSYDVKMKEKGDIPEGYSVSREKKERFSLILESASTNQTSMYLCAVELADRASGANVLTFGAGSRLTVL.

This chain joins TRBV7-9 and TRBJ2-1; D remains ambiguous. This CDR3 has 13 residues. CDR1 is SEHNR, CDR2 FQNEAQ, per germline (reference sequence). V shed 1 base and J shed 7 bases, with 8 bases lying between them. The CDR3 reads CASSLGIGNEQFF. As DNA, the CDR3 is TGTGCCAGCAGCTTAGGTATCGGGAATGAGCAGTTCTTC.

The chain employs TRBV7-3 and TRBJ2-1, with 9 bases aligning to TRBD2. Per the germline V gene, CDR1 is SGHTA and CDR2 is FQGTGA. The CDR3 has 15 amino acids. V was pared by 1 base and J by 6 bases, with 4 bases of the junction left unmatched. CDR3 sequence reads: CASSLRAGGSNEQFF. DNA for the CDR3: TGTGCCAGCAGCTTAAGAGCGGGAGGAAGCAATGAGCAGTTCTTC.

The chain joins TRBV7-2 to TRBJ1-6, with D tentatively TRBD1 (5 bases). The CDR3 has 13 residues. CDR1 is SGHTA and CDR2 is FQGNSA in the germline V gene. Trimming took off 6 bases at V and 10 bases at J, with 13 bases between the two ends. Here the CDR3 DNA reads TGTGCCAGCAGTCAGGGCGGGGAATCACCCCTCCACTTT. Protein: CASSQGGESPLHF. The complete variable domain, with remaining parts taken from reference TRBV7-2 and TRBJ1-6, reads GAGVSQSPSNKVTEKGKDVELRCDPISGHTALYWYRQSLGQGLEFLIYFQGNSAPDKSGLPSDRFSAERTGGSVSTLTIQRTQQEDSAVYLCASSQGGESPLHFGNGTRLTVT.

The chain couples TRBV4-2 to TRBJ2-7, with 8 positions matching TRBD1. Unmatched junction bases numbered 3, after V lost 4 bases and J lost 1 base. The CDR3 covers 14 residues. Germline assignment: CDR1 LGHNA and CDR2 YNFKEQ. The CDR3 nucleotides are TGTGCCAGCAGCCTACAGGGGGGATCCTACGAGCAGTACTTC. It encodes CASSLQGGSYEQYF.

V is TRBV27 and J is TRBJ2-5; tentative D call: TRBD1 (6 bases). Judging by the DNA end, TRBJ2-7 fits better; the J call may be wrong. The CDR3 has 12 amino acids. Germline-derived CDR1 and CDR2 are MNHEY and SMNVEV (reference sequence). In DNA, the CDR3 is TGTGCCAGCAGTTTACCAGGGGCCGAGCAGTACTTC. This codes for CASSLPGAEQYF.

This clone is a singleton in its sample. V and J are TRBV2 and TRBJ2-1; TRBD2 matches at 11 bases. The CDR3 has 13 residues. J gave up 9 bases and V 8 bases, and 6 bases lay outside the gene matches. Germline V gene sequence: CDR1 SNHLY, CDR2 FYNNEI. The CDR3, as DNA: TGTGCCAGCTCTACTAGCGGGAGTAGTGAGCAGTTCTTC. Protein: CASSTSGSSEQFF.

V and J are TRBV27 and TRBJ2-3, with D perhaps matching TRBD2 (6 bases). The CDR3 is 14 residues long. The germline V gene has CDR1 MNHEY and CDR2 SMNVEV (reference sequence). The V end was cut by 5 bases, the J end by 8 bases, with 17 bases between. The CDR3 DNA sequence: TGTGCCAGCAGTCCTTTGGGGGAGGCAACTACGCAGTATTTT. This translates into CASSPLGEATTQYF.

This chain connects TRBV4-2 to TRBJ1-3; D possibly corresponds to TRBD1 (5 bases). There are 18 residues in the CDR3. Trimming removed 0 bases from V and 0 bases from J, with 15 bases in between. The germline V gene has CDR1 LGHNA and CDR2 YNFKEQ. The CDR3, as DNA: TGTGCCAGCAGCCAAGATAGTCAGGGACTTGGCTCTGGAAACACCATATATTTT. This encodes CASSQDSQGLGSGNTIYF.

The J gene is TRBJ1-1, the V gene TRBV2; 12 positions agree with TRBD1. CDR3 size: 15 residues. J lost 4 bases, V lost 6 bases, and 6 bases had no gene match. CDR1 is SNHLY, CDR2 FYNNEI, per germline. The CDR3 DNA sequence: TGTGCCAGCAGGGTTTCGGGACAGGGGGCCACTGAAGCTTTCTTT. Encoded protein: CASRVSGQGATEAFF.

This chain uses TRBV4-3 with TRBJ2-6; possible D gene TRBD2, 6 bases. Germline CDR1 reads LGHNA; CDR2 reads YSLEER. CDR3 size: 17 residues. Between the trimmed V and J ends, which lost 4 bases and 2 bases, there was a span of 15 bases. In nucleotides, the CDR3 is TGCGCCAGCAGCCGCTCTTTAGGGGAGGCTGGGGCCAACGTCCTGACTTTC. Protein: CASSRSLGEAGANVLTF.

The chain employs TRBV5-6 and TRBJ1-2, with TRBD1 matching 7 bases. From germline, CDR1 is SGHDT and CDR2 YYEEEE. V lost 0 bases, J lost 8 bases, and 7 bases stayed unmatched. The CDR3 runs 14 residues. The CDR3 region has the DNA TGTGCCAGCAGCTTGGGATCGTTAGGGGGCGGCTACACCTTC. It specifies CASSLGSLGGGYTF.

The chain links TRBV5-4 to TRBJ1-2, with D possibly matching TRBD1 (6 bases). The V end was cut by 6 bases, the J end by 3 bases, with 18 bases between. The CDR3 is 15 residues long. Germline V gene sequence: CDR1 SGHNT, CDR2 YYREEE (reference sequence). CDR3 coding DNA: TGTGCCAGCACCACCGATCTGTACAGGGACTATGGCTACACCTTC. It encodes CASTTDLYRDYGYTF.

This clone was detected once. The chain combines TRBV5-1 with TRBJ2-3; 7 nucleotides line up with TRBD1. CDR3 size: 14 residues. The V segment lost 3 bases and the J segment 6 bases; nucleotides outside the gene matches: 7. CDR1 is SGHRS, CDR2 YFSETQ, per germline. CDR3 nucleotide sequence: TGCGCCAGCAGCTCGCCGGGACAGATGGATACGCAGTATTTT. This gives the protein CASSSPGQMDTQYF. The whole variable domain, filled in from reference TRBV5-1 and TRBJ2-3, reads KAGVTQTPRYLIKTRGQQVTLSCSPISGHRSVSWYQQTPGQGLQFLFEYFSETQRNKGNFPGRFSGRQFSNSRSEMNVSTLELGDSALYLCASSSPGQMDTQYFGPGTRLTVL.

The rearrangement joins TRBV18 to TRBJ2-1; 7 bases are shared with TRBD2. V was pared by 2 bases and J by 5 bases, with 9 bases of the junction left unmatched. The CDR3 spans 16 residues. Germline V CDR1 and CDR2: KGHSH, LQKENI. This CDR3 reads CASSPNPGGGNNEQFF. The CDR3 nucleotides are TGTGCCAGCTCACCAAACCCGGGCGGGGGTAACAATGAGCAGTTCTTC.

This clone was observed a few times. This chain links TRBV10-3 with TRBJ2-2; D remains unclear. CDR3 length equals 14 residues. Trimming removed 0 bases at V and 5 bases at J, with 7 bases between. Germline lookup yields CDR1 ENHRY and CDR2 SYGVKD. The CDR3 here is CAISESRFTGELFF. The CDR3 DNA follows: TGTGCCATCAGTGAGTCACGGTTTACCGGGGAGCTGTTTTTT.

V is TRBV10-3 and J is TRBJ2-7, with 10 positions matching TRBD1. Per germline, CDR1 ENHRY and CDR2 SYGVKD. The V gene end was trimmed by 3 bases and the J gene end by 4 bases; junction bases not matched to a gene: 6. The CDR3 totals 15 residues. This CDR3 reads CAISERQGARYEQYF. DNA for the CDR3: TGTGCCATCAGTGAACGACAGGGGGCGCGTTACGAGCAGTACTTC.